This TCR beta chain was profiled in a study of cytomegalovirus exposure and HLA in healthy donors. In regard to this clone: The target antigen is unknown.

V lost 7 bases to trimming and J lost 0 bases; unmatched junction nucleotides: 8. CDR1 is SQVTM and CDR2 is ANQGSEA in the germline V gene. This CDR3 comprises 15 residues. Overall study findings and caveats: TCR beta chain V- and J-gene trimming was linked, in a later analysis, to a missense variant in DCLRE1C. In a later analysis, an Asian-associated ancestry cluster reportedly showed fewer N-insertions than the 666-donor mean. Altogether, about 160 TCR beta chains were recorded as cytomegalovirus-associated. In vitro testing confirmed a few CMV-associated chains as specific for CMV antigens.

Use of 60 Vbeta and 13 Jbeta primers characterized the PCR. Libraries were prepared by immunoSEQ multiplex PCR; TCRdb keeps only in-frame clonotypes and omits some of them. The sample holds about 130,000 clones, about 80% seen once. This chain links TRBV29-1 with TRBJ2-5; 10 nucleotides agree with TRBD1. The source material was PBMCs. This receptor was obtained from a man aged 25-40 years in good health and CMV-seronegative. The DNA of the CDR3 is TGCAGCGCGTCGACAGGGGGCCCCGACCAAGAGACCCAGTACTTC. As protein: CSASTGGPDQETQYF.